These 14 T cell receptor beta chains were all obtained from the same sample, sequenced in a study of shared clonotypes between healthy human individuals. The assay was immunoSEQ multiplex PCR, and TCRdb's table has in-frame clones only and misses some. The data contain 2 million to 2.5 million clones, 90% to 95% of them singletons. The material sequenced was naive CD4+ T cells sorted from blood. Subset of the sample: CD45RA+ positively selected. The source of these receptors is a man younger than 35 in good health.

The gene calls are TRBV5-1 and TRBJ2-5; unclear D gene. Germline-derived CDR1 and CDR2 are SGHRS and YFSETQ. The CDR3 is made up of 14 amino acids. V lost 0 bases to trimming and J lost 5 bases, with 11 bases between them. The CDR3 spells CASSLAVVGETQYF. CDR3 nucleotides: TGCGCCAGCAGCTTGGCAGTTGTAGGCGAGACCCAGTACTTC. Supplemented by reference TRBV5-1 and TRBJ2-5, the full variable domain reads KAGVTQTPRYLIKTRGQQVTLSCSPISGHRSVSWYQQTPGQGLQFLFEYFSETQRNKGNFPGRFSGRQFSNSRSEMNVSTLELGDSALYLCASSLAVVGETQYFGPGTRLLVL.

The chain uses TRBV29-1 and TRBJ2-3; 8 bases are shared with TRBD2. The CDR3 spans 17 residues. The germline V gene encodes CDR1 SQVTM and CDR2 ANQGSEA. Trimming at V came to 6 bases and at J to 1 base, leaving 15 bases not matched to a gene. The CDR3: CSVPGGVPFRGTDTQYF. DNA for the CDR3: TGCAGCGTCCCCGGGGGGGTACCTTTTCGGGGCACAGATACGCAGTATTTT.

The V gene is TRBV28, the J gene TRBJ1-6; D perhaps matches TRBD1 (6 bases). Germline values: CDR1 MDHEN, CDR2 SYDVKM. This CDR3 has 14 amino acids. The V end lost 4 bases, the J end lost 7 bases, and 11 bases lay between the germline ends. CDR3 sequence: CASSSQGKNSPLHF. In DNA, the CDR3 is TGTGCCAGCAGTTCCCAGGGGAAGAATTCACCCCTCCACTTT.

In its sample, this clone was seen once. The V call is TRBV5-1, the J call TRBJ2-2, with 11 bases that match TRBD1. CDR3 length: 16 amino acids. The V gene end was trimmed by 4 bases and the J gene end by 6 bases; junction bases not matched to a gene: 8. Germline CDR1 and CDR2: SGHRS and YFSETQ. CDR3 bases: TGCGCCAGCAGCCCGAGGACAGGGGGCCTGGCCGGGGAGCTGTTTTTT. Its protein is CASSPRTGGLAGELFF.

This clone was seen a handful of times. The genes are TRBV5-4 and TRBJ2-1; 11 positions match TRBD1. Trimming took 3 bases from V and 10 from J; bases not matched to a gene: 9. Germline CDR1 is SGHNT and CDR2 is YYREEE (reference sequence). The CDR3 length is 15 residues. DNA for the CDR3: TGTGCCAGCAGCTCTCGGGACAGGGGGATGGGGGAGCAGTTCTTC. As protein: CASSSRDRGMGEQFF.

CDR3 residues: CASSLGTLGQPQHF. In DNA form, the CDR3 reads TGTGCCAGCAGCTTAGGCACCTTAGGACAGCCCCAGCATTTT. The chain links TRBV7-2 to TRBJ1-5, with no clear D. V was trimmed by 1 base and J by 7 bases, leaving 11 bases between them. From germline, CDR1 is SGHTA and CDR2 FQGNSA. The CDR3 has 14 residues.

The chain employs TRBV18 and TRBJ2-7; TRBD1 might be the D (5 bases). V was shortened by 5 bases and J by 6 bases, with 17 bases between the two germline ends. The V gene's germline CDR1 is KGHSH and CDR2 LQKENI. CDR3 length equals 14 residues. CDR3 in amino acids: CASSSSDGQGEQYF. The CDR3 DNA sequence: TGTGCCAGCTCATCCTCGGATGGGCAGGGCGAGCAGTACTTC.

This sequence joins TRBV6-5 and TRBJ1-1; 11 nucleotides agree with TRBD1. Germline CDR1 and CDR2: MNHEY and SVGAGI. Trimming removed 6 bases from V and 2 bases from J; junction bases left unmatched: 5. The CDR3 totals 15 residues. The CDR3 DNA reads TGTGCCAGCAGCGGACAGGGGGCGATTAACACTGAAGCTTTCTTT. This gives the protein CASSGQGAINTEAFF.

V gene TRBV4-1 combines with J gene TRBJ2-1; D unclear. The CDR3 totals 16 residues. CDR1 and CDR2 (germline): MGHRA, YSYEKL. V lost 1 base, J lost 8 bases, and 18 bases lay in between. In nucleotides, the CDR3 is TGCGCCAGCAGCCAAGTGTGGTTGATGGGGAACTATGAGCAGTTCTTC. Its translation: CASSQVWLMGNYEQFF.

This clone appeared once. The sample holds other DNA sequences that translate to the same CDR3. The chain carries TRBV30 and TRBJ1-1; 8 nucleotides line up with TRBD1. With V trimmed by 0 bases and J by 4 bases, 1 base remained unmatched. Germline values: CDR1 GTSNPN, CDR2 SVGIG (reference sequence). This CDR3 contains 13 residues. In nucleotides, the CDR3 is TGTGCCTGGAGTGTCGGACAGGGCACTGAAGCTTTCTTT. Its translation: CAWSVGQGTEAFF.

CDR3 sequence: CAATTRVSRGELFF. As DNA, the CDR3 is TGTGCCGCTACTACTAGGGTTTCGCGCGGGGAGCTGTTTTTT. V is TRBV30 and J is TRBJ2-2, with D possibly TRBD2 on 5 matching bases. Between the trimmed V and J ends, which lost 8 bases and 7 bases, there was a span of 20 bases. Germline assignment: CDR1 GTSNPN and CDR2 SVGIG (reference sequence). The CDR3 loop spans 14 amino acids.

This clone was counted a single time. The chain joins TRBV2 to TRBJ2-1; 7 positions agree with TRBD1. The trim removed 8 bases at V and 5 bases at J, leaving 9 bases unmatched. Per germline, CDR1 SNHLY and CDR2 FYNNEI. There are 14 residues in the CDR3. Written as DNA, the CDR3 is TGTGCCAGCTACCGACAGGGTGACCACAATGAGCAGTTCTTC. Translation gives CASYRQGDHNEQFF. Variable domain in full (rest from reference TRBV2 and TRBJ2-1): EPEVTQTPSHQVTQMGQEVILRCVPISNHLYFYWYRQILGQKVEFLVSFYNNEISEKSEIFDDQFSVERPDGSNFTLKIRSTKLEDSAMYFCASYRQGDHNEQFFGPGTRLTVL.

On this clone: The same CDR3 is also encoded by other DNA sequences in this sample. This sequence joins TRBV7-2 and TRBJ2-7; 7 bases match TRBD2. Trimming at V came to 4 bases and at J to 2 bases, leaving 5 bases not matched to a gene. The germline V gene has CDR1 SGHTA and CDR2 FQGNSA. This CDR3 spans 14 amino acids. The DNA for the CDR3 is TGTGCCAGCAGCTCCGGGGGGTCCGCCTACGAGCAGTACTTC. This gives the protein CASSSGGSAYEQYF.

The chain couples TRBV2 to TRBJ1-5; no clear D. The CDR3 is 13 amino acids. Between the trimmed V and J ends, which lost 5 bases and 5 bases, there was a span of 10 bases. Germline V gene data show CDR1 as SNHLY and CDR2 as FYNNEI. CDR3 residues: CASSPSSYQPQHF. CDR3 DNA sequence: TGTGCCAGCAGTCCTTCGTCATATCAGCCCCAGCATTTT.